This is a list of T cell receptor beta chains from one sample in a study of T cells after somatic rescue of genetic block. Measured with immunoSEQ multiplex PCR; TCRdb has only the in-frame clones, and not every one. The sample records 50,000 to 60,000 clones, 96% being singletons. The sample comprised peripheral blood mononuclear cells (PBMCs). These receptors were collected from a child in the first two years of life. Each CDR3 is given with its conserved first and last residue. The order of the fields is V gene, D gene, clone size, J gene, CDR3 DNA, CDR3 protein. D genes are given only for firm matches. For some rows the clone size is stated as once, few or many, or as a class when expanded; others skip it.

v_gene: TRBV7-8; d_gene: TRBD2; abundance: once; j_gene: TRBJ2-7; CDR3nt: TGTGCCAGCAGCTTAGAGGCTAGCGGGTCCTACGAGCAGTACTTC; CDR3aa: CASSLEASGSYEQYF
v_gene: TRBV9; d_gene: TRBD2; abundance: .; j_gene: TRBJ2-2; CDR3nt: TGTGCCAGCAGCGTGTGGGAGGGGAACACCGGGGAGCTGTTTTTT; CDR3aa: CASSVWEGNTGELFF
v_gene: TRBV6-5; d_gene: .; abundance: once; j_gene: TRBJ2-1; CDR3nt: TGTGCCACCATAGACCCGTACAATGAGCAGTTCTTC; CDR3aa: CATIDPYNEQFF
v_gene: TRBV5-1; d_gene: .; abundance: .; j_gene: TRBJ2-2; CDR3nt: TGCGCCAGCAGTAAGGACCCGAACACCGGGGAGCTGTTTTTT; CDR3aa: CASSKDPNTGELFF
v_gene: TRBV25-1; d_gene: TRBD1; abundance: .; j_gene: TRBJ2-7; CDR3nt: TGTGCCAGCAGTGACCTGAAGGACAGGGTCTACGAGCAGTACTTC; CDR3aa: CASSDLKDRVYEQYF
v_gene: TRBV5-4; d_gene: TRBD1; abundance: .; j_gene: TRBJ2-6; CDR3nt: TGTGCCAGCAGCTCCGGACAGGCTGGGGCCAACGTCCTGACTTTC; CDR3aa: CASSSGQAGANVLTF
v_gene: TRBV5-5; d_gene: .; abundance: .; j_gene: TRBJ1-5; CDR3nt: TGTGCCAGCAGCAGGGGGAGTAGCAATCAGCCCCAGCATTTT; CDR3aa: CASSRGSSNQPQHF
v_gene: TRBV5-6; d_gene: .; abundance: .; j_gene: TRBJ1-2; CDR3nt: TGTGCCAGCAGCTTGCTTGGGATTAACTATGGCTACACCTTC; CDR3aa: CASSLLGINYGYTF
v_gene: TRBV7-9; d_gene: TRBD2; abundance: .; j_gene: TRBJ2-1; CDR3nt: TGTGCCAGCGCCGATACGGCTAGCGGGAGAGGTGAATCCTACAATGAGCAGTTCTTC; CDR3aa: CASADTASGRGESYNEQFF
v_gene: TRBV5-1; d_gene: .; abundance: .; j_gene: TRBJ1-4; CDR3nt: TGCGCCAGAACAGGTGAAAAACTGTTTTTT; CDR3aa: CARTGEKLFF
v_gene: TRBV28; d_gene: .; abundance: .; j_gene: TRBJ1-4; CDR3nt: TGTGCCAGCAGTCCCCCTAGTGCAACTAATGAAAAACTGTTTTTT; CDR3aa: CASSPPSATNEKLFF
v_gene: TRBV10-2; d_gene: TRBD1; abundance: .; j_gene: TRBJ2-7; CDR3nt: TGCGCCAGCAGTGGCCGGGACAGGTCCTACGAGCAGTACTTC; CDR3aa: CASSGRDRSYEQYF
v_gene: TRBV5-4; d_gene: .; abundance: .; j_gene: TRBJ2-2; CDR3nt: TGTGCCAGCAGCTTGGTCGGCGGAGGGACCGGGGAGCTGTTTTTT; CDR3aa: CASSLVGGGTGELFF
v_gene: TRBV5-5; d_gene: TRBD2; abundance: .; j_gene: TRBJ2-1; CDR3nt: TGTGCCAGCAGCTTACTAGCGGGAGGACGTAATGAGCAGTTCTTC; CDR3aa: CASSLLAGGRNEQFF